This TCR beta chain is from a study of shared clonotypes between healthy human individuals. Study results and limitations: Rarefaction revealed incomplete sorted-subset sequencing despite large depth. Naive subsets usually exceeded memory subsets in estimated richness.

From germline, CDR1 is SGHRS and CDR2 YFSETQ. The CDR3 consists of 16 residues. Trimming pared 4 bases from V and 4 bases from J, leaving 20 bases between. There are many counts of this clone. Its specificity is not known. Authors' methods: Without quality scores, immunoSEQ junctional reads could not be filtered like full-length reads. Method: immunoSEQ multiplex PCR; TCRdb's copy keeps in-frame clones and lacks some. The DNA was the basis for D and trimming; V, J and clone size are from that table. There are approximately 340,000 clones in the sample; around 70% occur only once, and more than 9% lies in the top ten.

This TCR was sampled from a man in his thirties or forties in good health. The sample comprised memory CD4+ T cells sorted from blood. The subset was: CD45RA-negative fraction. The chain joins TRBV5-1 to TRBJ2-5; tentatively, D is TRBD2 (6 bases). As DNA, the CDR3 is TGCGCCAGCAGCACCGAAGGGACTTACCAAGGAGAGACCCAGTACTTC. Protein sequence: CASSTEGTYQGETQYF.